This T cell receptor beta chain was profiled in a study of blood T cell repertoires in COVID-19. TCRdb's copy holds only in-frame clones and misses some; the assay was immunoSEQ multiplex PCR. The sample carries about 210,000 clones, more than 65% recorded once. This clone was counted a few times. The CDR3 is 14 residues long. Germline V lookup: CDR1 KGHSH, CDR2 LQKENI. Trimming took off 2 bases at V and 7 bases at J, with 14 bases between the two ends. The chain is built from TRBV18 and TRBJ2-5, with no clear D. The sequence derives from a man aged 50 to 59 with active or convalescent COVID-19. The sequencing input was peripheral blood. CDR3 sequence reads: CASSPAPAARTQYF. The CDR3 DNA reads TGTGCCAGCTCACCAGCCCCCGCAGCGCGGACCCAGTACTTC.